This is a list of T cell receptor beta chains from one sample in a study of T cell clones after liver transplantation. Clones were sequenced by immunoSEQ multiplex PCR, and TCRdb holds only the in-frame ones, with some missing. The top ten hold around 26% of the sample, which has under 7,000 clones, 70% seen once. The material was CD8+ T cells from blood, obtained before liver transplant. The receptor set was obtained from a human donor who received a liver transplant. The CDR3 runs from the conserved cysteine through the conserved F or W. The D gene is left open where the match is weak. A row's size may be missing; if present it is once, few, many or a size class.

cdr3_aa: CASSHSSHSNQPQHF
cdr3_nt: TGTGCCAGCAGCCACAGCTCGCATAGCAATCAGCCCCAGCATTTT
clone_size: medium-sized
cdr3_length: 15
v_call: TRBV7-9
d_call: -
j_call: TRBJ1-5

cdr3_aa: CASSDGLSLNTGELFF
cdr3_nt: TGTGCCAGCAGTGATGGTCTCAGCTTGAACACCGGGGAGCTGTTTTTT
clone_size: few
cdr3_length: 16
v_call: TRBV2
d_call: -
j_call: TRBJ2-2

cdr3_aa: CASSVTEYSNQPQHF
cdr3_nt: TGTGCCAGTAGTGTTACAGAATATAGCAATCAGCCCCAGCATTTT
clone_size: -
cdr3_length: 15
v_call: TRBV19
d_call: -
j_call: TRBJ1-5

cdr3_aa: CASSLDILSWRPYEQYF
cdr3_nt: TGTGCCAGCAGCTTAGATATCTTGTCGTGGAGGCCCTACGAGCAGTACTTC
clone_size: -
cdr3_length: 17
v_call: TRBV11-2
d_call: -
j_call: TRBJ2-7

cdr3_aa: CASSNPGNQETQYF
cdr3_nt: TGTGCCAGCAGTAACCCAGGGAACCAAGAGACCCAGTACTTC
clone_size: -
cdr3_length: 14
v_call: TRBV4-2
d_call: -
j_call: TRBJ2-5

cdr3_aa: CASSFASWHRDHTEAFF
cdr3_nt: TGTGCCAGCAGCTTTGCGTCTTGGCACCGGGACCACACTGAAGCTTTCTTT
clone_size: -
cdr3_length: 17
v_call: TRBV7-8
d_call: -
j_call: TRBJ1-1

cdr3_aa: CASKEDPGGEYNEQFF
cdr3_nt: TGTGCCAGCAAGGAGGACCCCGGAGGAGAGTACAATGAGCAGTTCTTC
clone_size: large
cdr3_length: 16
v_call: TRBV28
d_call: -
j_call: TRBJ2-1

cdr3_aa: CASSLGQEAFF
cdr3_nt: TGTGCCAGCAGCTTAGGGCAGGAAGCTTTCTTT
clone_size: -
cdr3_length: 11
v_call: TRBV7-6
d_call: -
j_call: TRBJ1-1

cdr3_aa: CASSPSGRGEQFF
cdr3_nt: TGTGCCAGCAGCCCGAGCGGGAGAGGTGAGCAGTTCTTC
clone_size: -
cdr3_length: 13
v_call: TRBV13
d_call: TRBD2
j_call: TRBJ2-1

cdr3_aa: CASSQRDGLALDNEQFF
cdr3_nt: TGTGCCAGCAGCCAAAGGGACGGACTAGCGCTTGACAATGAGCAGTTCTTC
clone_size: -
cdr3_length: 17
v_call: TRBV14
d_call: TRBD2
j_call: TRBJ2-1

cdr3_aa: CASSLGGQGINTEAFF
cdr3_nt: TGTGCCAGCAGCTTAGGAGGACAGGGGATTAACACTGAAGCTTTCTTT
clone_size: -
cdr3_length: 16
v_call: TRBV7-9
d_call: TRBD1
j_call: TRBJ1-1

cdr3_aa: CASSLSGVGNTIYF
cdr3_nt: TGTGCCAGCAGTTTATCAGGGGTCGGAAACACCATATATTTT
clone_size: -
cdr3_length: 14
v_call: TRBV27
d_call: -
j_call: TRBJ1-3

cdr3_aa: CATSRDKAGADTQYF
cdr3_nt: TGTGCCACCAGCAGAGATAAAGCGGGAGCAGATACGCAGTATTTT
clone_size: -
cdr3_length: 15
v_call: TRBV15
d_call: TRBD2
j_call: TRBJ2-3

cdr3_aa: CASSQDPGQGSEKLFF
cdr3_nt: TGCGCCAGCAGCCAAGACCCGGGACAGGGGAGCGAAAAACTGTTTTTT
clone_size: medium-sized
cdr3_length: 16
v_call: TRBV4-3
d_call: TRBD1
j_call: TRBJ1-4

cdr3_aa: CASSTQGTGNTIYF
cdr3_nt: TGTGCCAGCAGTACACAGGGGACTGGAAACACCATATATTTT
clone_size: -
cdr3_length: 14
v_call: TRBV27
d_call: TRBD1
j_call: TRBJ1-3

cdr3_aa: CASSHGGRSSVNEQFF
cdr3_nt: TGTGCCAGTAGCCATGGGGGACGATCGTCCGTGAATGAGCAGTTCTTC
clone_size: -
cdr3_length: 16
v_call: TRBV19
d_call: -
j_call: TRBJ2-1

cdr3_aa: CASSEWGQGWASSTDTQYF
cdr3_nt: TGTGCCAGCAGTGAGTGGGGGCAGGGTTGGGCCTCCAGCACAGATACGCAGTATTTT
clone_size: -
cdr3_length: 19
v_call: TRBV6-1
d_call: -
j_call: TRBJ2-3

cdr3_aa: CASSLGWRGWGADTQYF
cdr3_nt: TGTGCCAGCAGCTTAGGATGGCGCGGGTGGGGGGCAGATACGCAGTATTTT
clone_size: few
cdr3_length: 17
v_call: TRBV7-2
d_call: -
j_call: TRBJ2-3

cdr3_aa: CASSTALSGDTGPDTQYF
cdr3_nt: TGTGCCAGCTCCACGGCCCTTTCGGGAGATACCGGGCCAGATACGCAGTATTTT
clone_size: -
cdr3_length: 18
v_call: TRBV5-6
d_call: -
j_call: TRBJ2-3

cdr3_aa: CASTSGWGTEAFF
cdr3_nt: TGTGCCAGCACCTCAGGGTGGGGGACTGAAGCTTTCTTT
clone_size: -
cdr3_length: 13
v_call: TRBV6-6
d_call: -
j_call: TRBJ1-1

cdr3_aa: CASSLSFPDTQYF
cdr3_nt: TGTGCCAGCAGTTTATCCTTTCCAGATACGCAGTATTTT
clone_size: few
cdr3_length: 13
v_call: TRBV27
d_call: -
j_call: TRBJ2-3

cdr3_aa: CASSSRKTSYNEQFF
cdr3_nt: TGTGCCAGCAGCTCCAGGAAAACCTCCTACAATGAGCAGTTCTTC
clone_size: -
cdr3_length: 15
v_call: TRBV7-9
d_call: -
j_call: TRBJ2-1

cdr3_aa: CASSQEPFGSTNTGELFF
cdr3_nt: TGCGCCAGCAGCCAAGAACCCTTCGGCAGCACGAACACCGGGGAGCTGTTTTTT
clone_size: -
cdr3_length: 18
v_call: TRBV4-1
d_call: -
j_call: TRBJ2-2

cdr3_aa: CASSDKGGYEQYF
cdr3_nt: TGTGCCAGCTCGGACAAAGGGGGCTACGAGCAGTACTTC
clone_size: -
cdr3_length: 13
v_call: TRBV7-9
d_call: -
j_call: TRBJ2-7

cdr3_aa: CASSAAGTGDLYEQYF
cdr3_nt: TGTGCCAGCAGCGCCGCCGGGACAGGGGATCTCTACGAGCAGTACTTC
clone_size: -
cdr3_length: 16
v_call: TRBV13
d_call: TRBD1
j_call: TRBJ2-7

cdr3_aa: CAISDSRNTENSPLHF
cdr3_nt: TGTGCCATCAGTGACTCAAGAAACACGGAGAATTCACCCCTCCACTTT
clone_size: few
cdr3_length: 16
v_call: TRBV10-3
d_call: -
j_call: TRBJ1-6

cdr3_aa: CASSRTSGTSYEQYF
cdr3_nt: TGTGCCAGCAGCCGAACTAGCGGTACTTCCTACGAGCAGTACTTC
clone_size: -
cdr3_length: 15
v_call: TRBV11-2
d_call: TRBD2
j_call: TRBJ2-7

cdr3_aa: CASRHRGPEQFF
cdr3_nt: TGTGCCAGCAGACACAGGGGTCCGGAGCAGTTCTTC
clone_size: -
cdr3_length: 12
v_call: TRBV27
d_call: TRBD1
j_call: TRBJ2-1

cdr3_aa: CASSLGRNTEAFF
cdr3_nt: TGTGCCAGCAGTTTAGGTAGGAACACTGAAGCTTTCTTT
clone_size: -
cdr3_length: 13
v_call: TRBV27
d_call: -
j_call: TRBJ1-1

cdr3_aa: CASRHGQGARGYTF
cdr3_nt: TGTGCCAGCAGACACGGACAGGGGGCGCGGGGCTACACCTTC
clone_size: -
cdr3_length: 14
v_call: TRBV5-6
d_call: TRBD1
j_call: TRBJ1-2

cdr3_aa: CASSSTGKSYEQYF
cdr3_nt: TGTGCCAGCAGCTCAACAGGGAAGTCCTACGAGCAGTACTTC
clone_size: once
cdr3_length: 14
v_call: TRBV7-9
d_call: -
j_call: TRBJ2-7

cdr3_aa: CASSDLGGSYNEQFF
cdr3_nt: TGTGCCAGCAGTGATCTGGGGGGCTCCTACAATGAGCAGTTCTTC
clone_size: once
cdr3_length: 15
v_call: TRBV2
d_call: -
j_call: TRBJ2-1

cdr3_aa: CASQGSNYGYTF
cdr3_nt: TGTGCCAGTCAGGGTTCTAACTATGGCTACACCTTC
clone_size: -
cdr3_length: 12
v_call: TRBV25-1
d_call: -
j_call: TRBJ1-2

cdr3_aa: CASSFQNTEAFF
cdr3_nt: TGTGCCAGCAGCTTCCAAAACACTGAAGCTTTCTTT
clone_size: -
cdr3_length: 12
v_call: TRBV7-9
d_call: -
j_call: TRBJ1-1

cdr3_aa: CAWSGSGNEQFF
cdr3_nt: TGTGCCTGGAGTGGGAGTGGGAATGAGCAGTTCTTC
clone_size: -
cdr3_length: 12
v_call: TRBV30
d_call: -
j_call: TRBJ2-1

cdr3_aa: CASSLGASGLETQYF
cdr3_nt: TGTGCCAGCAGCTTAGGGGCTAGCGGCTTGGAGACCCAGTACTTC
clone_size: once
cdr3_length: 15
v_call: TRBV7-9
d_call: TRBD2
j_call: TRBJ2-5

cdr3_aa: CASSLETTEAFF
cdr3_nt: TGTGCCAGCAGCTTGGAGACCACTGAAGCTTTCTTT
clone_size: -
cdr3_length: 12
v_call: TRBV7-9
d_call: -
j_call: TRBJ1-1

cdr3_aa: CASSYSPGSGYTF
cdr3_nt: TGTGCCAGCAGTTACTCACCAGGGTCTGGCTACACCTTC
clone_size: few
cdr3_length: 13
v_call: TRBV6-5
d_call: -
j_call: TRBJ1-2

cdr3_aa: CASRAIDNEKLFF
cdr3_nt: TGCGCCAGCCGGGCTATAGATAATGAAAAACTGTTTTTT
clone_size: -
cdr3_length: 13
v_call: TRBV10-2
d_call: -
j_call: TRBJ1-4

cdr3_aa: CASSLNRQGPRSDTQYF
cdr3_nt: TGCGCCAGCAGCTTAAACCGACAGGGTCCGCGATCAGATACGCAGTATTTT
clone_size: once
cdr3_length: 17
v_call: TRBV5-1
d_call: TRBD1
j_call: TRBJ2-3

cdr3_aa: CASSIFSGGHYGQYF
cdr3_nt: TGTGCCAGTAGTATATTTTCTGGGGGACACTACGGGCAGTACTTC
clone_size: -
cdr3_length: 15
v_call: TRBV19
d_call: -
j_call: TRBJ2-7